This TCR beta chain was found in a study of cytomegalovirus exposure and HLA in healthy donors. Findings and caveats of the study: According to a later analysis, TCR clusters from the first cohort tended to co-occur in the 120 or so validation repertoires. For most TCR sequences rarity was the rule, although some public TCRs occurred in many donors.

Looked up from germline, CDR1 is MDHEN and CDR2 is SYDVKM. Unmatched junction bases numbered 11, after V lost 3 bases and J lost 4 bases. The CDR3 totals 16 residues. Assay: immunoSEQ multiplex PCR; the TCRdb copy retains only in-frame clones and omits some. The sample yields 120,000 or so clones, around 90% seen once. On this clone: Its antigen is not known.

The chain recombines TRBV28 with TRBJ1-2; 7 bases match TRBD1. The sequencing sample was made of PBMCs. This clonotype was obtained from a woman younger than 30 in good health and CMV-seronegative. The CDR3 DNA reads TGTGCCAGCAGTTTTCAAGACGGGACAGCCTTCTATGGCTACACCTTC. Protein sequence: CASSFQDGTAFYGYTF.